The clone carrying this T cell receptor beta chain was counted only a few times. What it binds is unknown. This sample stems from a study of T-cell reconstitution after alpha-beta-depleted transplantation in children. The germline V gene has CDR1 MNHEY and CDR2 SVGAGI. The CDR3 is 16 amino acids. With 0 bases clipped from V and 6 bases from J, the junction kept 7 bases outside the gene matches. Overall study results and limits: T-cell counts and diversity at one year post-transplant came mainly from newly produced T cells.

This sample's TCRbeta library carried unique molecular identifier barcodes. One entry per CDR3 protein results from TCRdb running MiXCR on the PCR reads. The table lists approximately 520,000 distinct CDR3 sequences, 11% of them singletons. V usage is TRBV6-5 and J usage is TRBJ2-1, with TRBD2 matching 8 bases. The sample consisted of PBMCs, mostly from graft donor cells, taken 180 days after TCRalphabeta/CD19-depleted stem cell transplant. The receptor comes from a female patient aged 2-15 years who had a stem cell transplant for aplastic anemia, so the T cells may come from the graft donor. CDR3 residues: CASSYSGTRWSNEQFF. CDR3 nucleotide sequence: TGTGCCAGCAGTTACTCGGGGACTAGATGGAGCAATGAGCAGTTCTTC.